Following are 14 T cell receptor beta chains from one sample sequenced in a study of blood T cell repertoires in COVID-19. Only in-frame clones appear in the TCRdb table, and some are missing; sequencing was by immunoSEQ multiplex PCR. The table has 390,000 or so clones, less than 90% seen once. Sequences were obtained from PBMCs or T cells enriched from blood (not recorded which). Receptors were obtained from a woman in her forties or fifties who had recovered from COVID-19.

The chain is built from TRBV19 and TRBJ1-2; D is unresolved. The CDR3 consists of 14 residues. V gave up 3 bases and J gave up 7 bases, with 15 bases separating them. Germline CDR1 reads LNHDA; CDR2 reads SQIVND (reference sequence). The CDR3 DNA reads as TGTGCCAGTAGTATCCCCGGGGTGCTTAGTGGCTACACCTTC. It specifies CASSIPGVLSGYTF.

The chain recombines TRBV7-8 with TRBJ2-3; 7 bases agree with TRBD2. This CDR3 is 19 amino acids long. CDR1 is SGHVS and CDR2 is FQNEAQ in the germline V gene. Trimming took 3 bases from V and 2 from J; bases not matched to a gene: 17. Here the CDR3 reads CASSLRGTGDGRYTDTQYF. The CDR3 DNA follows: TGTGCCAGCAGCTTGCGAGGGACGGGGGACGGGAGGTACACAGATACGCAGTATTTT.

This chain uses TRBV5-4 with TRBJ2-2, with TRBD1 identical over 7 bases. This CDR3 has 16 residues. Germline CDR1 and CDR2: SGHNT and YYREEE (reference sequence). The V segment lost 0 bases and the J segment 0 bases; nucleotides outside the gene matches: 2. CDR3 region: CASSLGGTANTGELFF. The CDR3 region has the DNA TGTGCCAGCAGCTTGGGTGGGACAGCGAACACCGGGGAGCTGTTTTTT.

The chain recombines TRBV30 with TRBJ2-7; 8 nucleotides agree with TRBD1. This CDR3 has 14 residues. Per the germline V gene, CDR1 is GTSNPN and CDR2 is SVGIG (reference sequence). The ends lost 0 bases at V and 5 bases at J; junction bases unmatched: 6. Written as DNA, the CDR3 is TGTGCCTGGAGTGTACCGCAGGGGGCCCACGAGCAGTACTTC. It encodes CAWSVPQGAHEQYF.

The chain couples TRBV7-2 to TRBJ1-3, with unresolved D. CDR3 length equals 12 residues. Per the germline V gene, CDR1 is SGHTA and CDR2 is FQGNSA. V shed 5 bases and J shed 7 bases, with 9 bases lying between them. CDR3 amino acids: CASSQAANTIYF. For the CDR3, the DNA is TGTGCCAGCAGCCAGGCAGCTAACACCATATATTTT.

This clone has only one observation. The J gene is TRBJ2-1, the V gene TRBV6-6, with 8 bases identical to TRBD2. This CDR3 contains 13 residues. Trimming at V came to 6 bases and at J to 7 bases, leaving 5 bases not matched to a gene. Germline V lookup: CDR1 MNHNY, CDR2 SVGAGI (reference sequence). CDR3 DNA: TGTGCCAGCAGCCAGCGGGGGTCGAATGAGCAGTTCTTC. Translated, it gives CASSQRGSNEQFF.

V gene TRBV6-2 or TRBV6-3 combines with J gene TRBJ2-1; 9 bases are a match to TRBD2. The V and J ends lost 3 bases and 7 bases, in that order; junction bases with no gene match: 4. Per the germline V gene, CDR1 is MNHEY and CDR2 is SVGEGT. This CDR3 has 14 residues. CDR3 in DNA: TGTGCCAGCAGTTATAGCGGGAGTTTAAATGAGCAGTTCTTC. This translates into CASSYSGSLNEQFF.

V and J are TRBV5-5 and TRBJ1-5; D call uncertain. The CDR3 runs to 15 residues. Germline lookup yields CDR1 SGHKS and CDR2 YYEKEE (reference sequence). Trimming removed 3 bases from V and 1 base from J, with 11 bases in between. CDR3 residues: CASSSSARSNQPQHF. CDR3 nucleotide sequence: TGTGCCAGCAGCTCGTCGGCGCGGAGCAATCAGCCCCAGCATTTT.

The chain couples TRBV5-1 to TRBJ1-1; perhaps TRBD1 as D (5 bases). Per the germline V gene, CDR1 is SGHRS and CDR2 is YFSETQ. There are 13 residues in the CDR3. Trimming took 4 bases from V and 1 from J, leaving 8 bases between them. The CDR3 region has the DNA TGCGCCAGCAGCCCAGGGCCGAACACTGAAGCTTTCTTT. This sequence encodes CASSPGPNTEAFF.

The J gene is TRBJ1-1, the V gene TRBV19; perhaps TRBD1 as D (6 bases). The V end was cut by 2 bases, the J end by 6 bases, with 19 bases between. The CDR3 has 16 amino acids. The germline CDR1 and CDR2 sequences are LNHDA and SQIVND (reference sequence). CDR3 in DNA: TGTGCCAGTAGTATAAACCCTTCCCGGGGGGCGGCTGAAGCTTTCTTT. This encodes CASSINPSRGAAEAFF.

V gene TRBV5-1 combines with J gene TRBJ2-6; 12 bases match TRBD2. This CDR3 is 18 amino acids long. Germline CDR1 is SGHRS and CDR2 is YFSETQ. J lost 4 bases, V lost 0 bases, and 5 bases had no gene match. CDR3 nucleotide sequence: TGCGCCAGCAGCTTGGGTACTAGCGGGAGGTCAGGGGCCAACGTCCTGACTTTC. Its translation: CASSLGTSGRSGANVLTF.

The J gene is TRBJ2-3, the V gene TRBV30; the D gene is possibly TRBD2 (5 bases). The CDR3 is 13 amino acids. Germline V gene data show CDR1 as GTSNPN and CDR2 as SVGIG (reference sequence). V was shortened by 4 bases and J by 1 base, with 9 bases between the two germline ends. The CDR3 sequence: CAWTEGGTDTQYF. CDR3 nucleotides: TGTGCCTGGACAGAGGGAGGCACAGATACGCAGTATTTT.

The rearrangement uses TRBV2 and TRBJ1-2, with 7 bases identical to TRBD1. The CDR3 is made up of 13 amino acids. Germline CDR1 and CDR2: SNHLY and FYNNEI. V was clipped by 6 bases and J by 5 bases; unmatched bases: 6. CDR3 DNA sequence: TGTGCCAGCAGGATCACAGGGGTTTATGGCTACACCTTC. Its translation is CASRITGVYGYTF.

The J gene is TRBJ2-7, the V gene TRBV3-1 (or the pseudogene TRBV3-2), with TRBD2 matching over 11 bases. After removal of 3 bases from V and 4 bases from J, the junction contained 5 bases not matched to a gene. The CDR3 is made up of 15 amino acids. Germline V CDR1 and CDR2: LGHDT, YNNKEL (reference sequence). The CDR3 DNA reads as TGTGCCAGCAGCCATGCCGGGACTAGCGGTTACGAGCAGTACTTC. This encodes CASSHAGTSGYEQYF.